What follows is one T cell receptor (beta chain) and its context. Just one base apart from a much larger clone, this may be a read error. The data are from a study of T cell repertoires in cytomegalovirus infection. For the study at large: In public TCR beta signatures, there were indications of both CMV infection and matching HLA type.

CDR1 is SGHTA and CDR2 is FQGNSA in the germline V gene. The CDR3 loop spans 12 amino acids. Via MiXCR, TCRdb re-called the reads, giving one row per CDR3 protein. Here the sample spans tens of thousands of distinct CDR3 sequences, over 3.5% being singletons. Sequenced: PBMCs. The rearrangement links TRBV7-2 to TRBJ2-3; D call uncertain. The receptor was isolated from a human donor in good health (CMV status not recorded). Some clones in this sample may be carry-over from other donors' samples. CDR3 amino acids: CAGSLLGDTQYF. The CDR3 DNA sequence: TGTGCCGGCAGCTTATTAGGTGATACGCAGTATTTT.